What follows are 15 T cell receptor beta chains derived from one specimen sequenced in a study of OX40 agonist ivuxolimab in advanced cancers. Generated by immunoSEQ multiplex PCR, the TCRdb table keeps only in-frame clones and is missing some. The profile shows some 80,000 clones, 94% of them singletons. The sample in question was CD4+ or CD8+ T cells sorted from blood, obtained in a trial of the OX40 agonist ivuxolimab. The receptors here all came from an adult with an advanced solid tumor such as melanoma, head and neck, liver or kidney cancer.

The genes are TRBV9 and TRBJ2-2; D perhaps matches TRBD2 (6 bases). Germline CDR1 SGDLS, CDR2 YYNGEE. The CDR3 totals 15 residues. V was clipped by 1 base and J by 5 bases, with 12 bases between them. CDR3 region: CASSVNRELTGELFF. The CDR3 region has the DNA TGTGCCAGCAGCGTAAACCGGGAGCTAACCGGGGAGCTGTTTTTT.

This clone was picked up one time. The J gene is TRBJ1-2, the V gene TRBV6-5; D gene uncertain. Germline CDR1 reads MNHEY; CDR2 reads SVGAGI. CDR3 length equals 15 residues. Trimming left V 0 bases short and J 6 bases short, with 14 bases between. The CDR3 DNA reads TGTGCCAGCAGTTACTCCTCTATGGGTCATGATGGCTACACCTTC. This codes for CASSYSSMGHDGYTF.

This clone appeared a single time. V is TRBV9 and J is TRBJ2-7; perhaps TRBD1 as D (7 bases). Germline CDR1 is SGDLS and CDR2 is YYNGEE. Trimming removed 0 bases at V and 5 bases at J, with 12 bases between. The CDR3 extends over 14 amino acids. CDR3 amino acids: CASSVGQGGNEQYF. Written as DNA, the CDR3 is TGTGCCAGCAGCGTAGGGCAGGGGGGCAACGAGCAGTACTTC.

This chain uses TRBV19 with TRBJ2-7, with 7 bases fitting TRBD1. CDR3 length: 13 amino acids. Germline V gene sequence: CDR1 LNHDA, CDR2 SQIVND (reference sequence). J gave up 4 bases and V 8 bases, and 8 bases lay outside the gene matches. The CDR3 spells CASGHRGLYEQYF. The CDR3 coding sequence is TGTGCCAGTGGTCACAGGGGTCTTTACGAGCAGTACTTC.

The chain links TRBV5-6 to TRBJ1-1; no reliable D call. CDR3 length: 14 residues. Germline assignment: CDR1 SGHDT and CDR2 YYEEEE. Trimming took off 9 bases at V and 0 bases at J, with 15 bases between the two ends. CDR3 DNA sequence: TGTGCCATTACGTCGCGGGGTTTGAACACTGAAGCTTTCTTT. Protein sequence: CAITSRGLNTEAFF.

The chain employs TRBV7-3 and TRBJ2-1; a possible D gene is TRBD2 (6 bases). Germline V gene lookup returns CDR1 SGHTA and CDR2 FQGTGA. CDR3 length equals 16 residues. Trimming pared 2 bases from V and 3 bases from J, leaving 14 bases between. Here the CDR3 DNA reads TGTGCCAGCAGCTTAGGGATGGGGGAGGTCTACAATGAGCAGTTCTTC. This sequence encodes CASSLGMGEVYNEQFF.

This clone is a singleton in its sample. An end of the junction differs from the germline gene, which may be a read error. J is TRBJ2-7 and V is TRBV27; D call uncertain. Germline CDR1 MNHEY, CDR2 SMNVEV (reference sequence). The CDR3 totals 15 residues. CDR3 loop: CASSVSPGPYYEQYF. CDR3 DNA: TGTGCCAGCAGTGTATCTCCGGGCCCTTACTACGAGCAGTACTTC.

In DNA form, the CDR3 reads TGTGCCAGCGGGCCTGGGAGGGGGGTGAGCACAGATACGCAGTATTTT. The encoded protein is CASGPGRGVSTDTQYF. The chain is built from TRBV2 and TRBJ2-3, with D maybe TRBD2 (7 bases). This CDR3 spans 16 amino acids. CDR1 SNHLY and CDR2 FYNNEI come from the germline V gene. Trimming cost V 8 bases and J 0 bases, with 18 bases left between them.

The gene calls are TRBV6-5 and TRBJ1-6; no clear D gene. This CDR3 has 14 residues. In germline, CDR1 is MNHEY, CDR2 SVGAGI. The germline V and J ends were trimmed by 0 bases and 7 bases, with 7 bases remaining between them. CDR3 region: CASSYSLGNSPLHF. DNA for the CDR3: TGTGCCAGCAGTTACTCGCTCGGCAATTCACCCCTCCACTTT.

The genes are TRBV5-6 and TRBJ2-1, with D perhaps matching TRBD2 (5 bases). The V end lost 4 bases, the J end lost 9 bases, and 11 bases lay between the germline ends. This CDR3 is 12 amino acids long. CDR1 and CDR2 from the germline V gene are SGHDT and YYEEEE. This CDR3 reads CASSTGIVEQFF. The CDR3 region has the DNA TGTGCCAGCAGCACCGGGATTGTTGAGCAGTTCTTC.

J is TRBJ2-1 and V is TRBV7-9, with a tentative D call TRBD2 (6 bases). In germline, CDR1 is SEHNR, CDR2 FQNEAQ (reference sequence). This CDR3 has 12 residues. The V gene lost 7 bases and the J gene lost 9 bases, with 13 bases spanning the gap. CDR3 DNA sequence: TGTGCCAGCACCTGGGGGGACGGTGAGCAGTTCTTC. Amino acids: CASTWGDGEQFF.

The table lists this clone with a few counts. A read error may produce the germline difference seen at one junction end. The rearrangement uses TRBV20-1 and TRBJ1-1; tentatively, D is TRBD1 (6 bases). The CDR3 is made up of 9 amino acids. Looked up from germline, CDR1 is DFQATT and CDR2 is SNEGSKA (reference sequence). The CDR3 DNA is TGCAGTGCTAGTAATCAGGGGCCCTTT. Its protein product is CSASNQGPF.

This clone showed up just a few times. This rearrangement joins TRBV9 to TRBJ2-7, with D maybe TRBD1 (5 bases). Trimming took off 4 bases at V and 5 bases at J, with 10 bases between the two ends. This CDR3 contains 12 residues. Per the germline V gene, CDR1 is SGDLS and CDR2 is YYNGEE. The CDR3 sequence is CASSTDSDEQYF. Here the CDR3 DNA reads TGTGCCAGCAGCACAGACAGCGACGAGCAGTACTTC. Complete variable domain (other parts from reference TRBV9 and TRBJ2-7): DSGVTQTPKHLITATGQRVTLRCSPRSGDLSVYWYQQSLDQGLQFLIQYYNGEERAKGNILERFSAQQFPDLHSELNLSSLELGDSALYFCASSTDSDEQYFGPGTRLTVT.

On this clone: The junction does not match germline at one end; this may be a read error. The rearrangement links TRBV7-7 to TRBJ2-1; D unresolved. The CDR3 has 15 amino acids. Germline CDR1 is SSHAT and CDR2 is FNYEAQ (reference sequence). The DNA of the CDR3 is TGTGCTAGCAGCTTACGATCGAGCTCCTACAATGAGCAGTTCTTC. Its protein is CASSLRSSSYNEQFF. Full variable domain (rest looked up from reference TRBV7-7 and TRBJ2-1): GAGVSQSPRYKVTKRGQDVTLRCDPISSHATLYWYQQALGQGPEFLTYFNYEAQPDKSGLPSDRFSAERPEGSISTLTIQRTEQRDSAMYRCASSLRSSSYNEQFFGPGTRLTVL.

This chain uses TRBV28 with TRBJ2-5; the D call may be TRBD1 or TRBD2 (5 bases each). The DNA end is more similar to TRBJ2-7, so the J call may be wrong. This CDR3 comprises 15 residues. Germline loops: CDR1 MDHEN, CDR2 SYDVKM. The CDR3 DNA sequence: TGTGCCAGCAGTTTAGGGACGGAGATTCCCTACGAGCAGTACTTC. Amino acids: CASSLGTEIPYEQYF.